This entry describes one TCR beta chain. The data were produced by immunoSEQ multiplex PCR, yet TCRdb's version contains in-frame clones alone and is incomplete. The sample yields 780,000 or so clones, just under 75% seen once. This sample was taken from a study of shared clonotypes between healthy human individuals. V lost 3 bases to trimming and J lost 5 bases, with 7 bases between them. CDR3 length: 12 residues. CDR1 and CDR2 (germline): SGHAT, FQNNGV. This TCR derives from a woman aged 30 to 39 in good health. Source material: memory CD4+ T cells sorted from blood. Subset in this sample: CD45RA-negative fraction. J is TRBJ2-5 and V is TRBV11-2; D remains unclear. The CDR3 sequence: CASSFWGETQYF. The CDR3 DNA sequence: TGTGCCAGCAGCTTTTGGGGTGAGACCCAGTACTTC.